A selection of T cell receptor beta chains follows, all from one sample in a study of T cells after yellow fever vaccination. Each CDR3 protein is one row after TCRdb ran MiXCR on the 5' RACE reads. The top ten hold 3% to 3.5% of the sample, which has about 320,000 distinct CDR3 sequences, about 10% seen once. This sample comprised CD4+ T cells sorted from PBMCs, obtained 45 days after the yellow fever booster vaccination. The receptors shown here come from a young man who received the YFV17D yellow fever vaccine. Each CDR3 is given with its conserved first and last residue. The D gene is left open where the match is weak. A row's size may be missing; if present it is once, few, many or a size class.

V gene,D gene,clone size,J gene,CDR3 protein,CDR3 DNA
TRBV18,NA,many,TRBJ2-5,CASSPAGNQETQYF,TGTGCCAGCTCACCAGCGGGGAACCAAGAGACCCAGTACTTC
TRBV4-3,NA,few,TRBJ2-5,CASSQGAGLGGETQYF,TGCGCCAGCAGCCAAGGGGCAGGGCTGGGTGGAGAGACCCAGTACTTC
TRBV28,NA,many,TRBJ2-6,CASSSHDTGANVLTF,TGTGCCAGCAGTTCACACGATACTGGGGCCAACGTCCTGACTTTC
TRBV5-1,TRBD1,few,TRBJ2-2,CASRTGLGGRTGELFF,TGCGCCAGCAGGACGGGTTTAGGGGGCCGCACCGGGGAGCTGTTTTTT
TRBV29-1,TRBD1,few,TRBJ1-5,CSARQGRDQPQHF,TGCAGCGCAAGACAGGGGCGAGATCAGCCCCAGCATTTT
TRBV7-2,TRBD1,NA,TRBJ2-7,CASSSTGGFYEQYF,TGTGCCAGCAGCTCAACAGGGGGGTTCTACGAGCAGTACTTC
TRBV6-1,TRBD2,NA,TRBJ2-1,CASSSSGGAHEQFF,TGTGCCAGCAGTTCTAGCGGGGGGGCCCATGAGCAGTTCTTC
TRBV4-3,NA,many,TRBJ1-1,CASSSLGGTTEAFF,TGCGCCAGCAGCTCTCTGGGGGGCACCACTGAAGCTTTCTTT
TRBV7-8,NA,many,TRBJ2-1,CASSREPRLASGLIEQFF,TGTGCCAGCAGCCGAGAGCCCCGATTGGCCAGCGGGCTCATCGAGCAGTTCTTC
TRBV18,TRBD1,NA,TRBJ1-1,CASSNTGTGEWTEAFF,TGTGCCAGCTCAAACACCGGGACAGGGGAGTGGACTGAAGCTTTCTTT
TRBV9,NA,few,TRBJ2-2,CASSVASQGGNGELFF,TGTGCCAGCAGCGTAGCGTCACAGGGTGGTAACGGGGAGCTGTTTTTT
TRBV4-3,NA,few,TRBJ1-1,CASTRRLSRTEAFF,TGCGCCAGCACACGAAGGTTGTCTCGTACTGAAGCTTTCTTT
TRBV10-1,TRBD1,few,TRBJ2-7,CASQRQGANEQYF,TGCGCCAGCCAGAGACAGGGGGCAAACGAGCAGTACTTC
TRBV12-3/TRBV12-4,TRBD2,many,TRBJ2-1,CASSFGLAGVNEQFF,TGTGCCAGCAGTTTTGGACTAGCGGGGGTGAATGAGCAGTTCTTC
TRBV19,NA,many,TRBJ2-5,CASSIGRVSETQYF,TGTGCCAGTAGTATTGGCAGGGTCTCCGAGACCCAGTACTTC
TRBV19,NA,NA,TRBJ1-5,CASSIGVGGTGNQPQHF,TGTGCCAGTAGTATAGGTGTGGGGGGGACCGGCAATCAGCCCCAGCATTTT
TRBV2,NA,many,TRBJ1-4,CASSASRRKLFF,TGTGCCAGCAGTGCTTCGAGGCGAAAACTGTTTTTT
TRBV2,NA,few,TRBJ1-6,CASSEQGIDNSPLHF,TGTGCCAGCAGTGAACAGGGTATCGATAATTCACCCCTCCACTTT
TRBV4-2,TRBD1,NA,TRBJ1-1,CASSQEQGITTEAFF,TGTGCCAGCAGCCAAGAACAGGGGATTACCACTGAAGCTTTCTTT
TRBV5-1,NA,many,TRBJ1-1,CASSLPVGERAEAFF,TGCGCCAGCAGCCTCCCGGTGGGGGAGAGGGCTGAAGCTTTCTTT
TRBV7-2,NA,few,TRBJ1-2,CASSLGGRSGGYTF,TGTGCCAGCAGCTTGGGGGGGCGTTCAGGAGGCTACACCTTC
TRBV28,TRBD1,NA,TRBJ1-1,CASIGQGGVAFF,TGTGCCAGCATAGGACAGGGAGGGGTAGCTTTCTTT
TRBV20-1,TRBD2,few,TRBJ2-3,CSAGPPSGVGTITDTQYF,TGCAGTGCTGGCCCCCCTAGCGGGGTTGGTACAATCACAGATACGCAGTATTTT
TRBV10-3,NA,few,TRBJ1-5,CAIRQGPNQPQHF,TGTGCCATCAGACAGGGCCCTAATCAGCCCCAGCATTTT
TRBV9,NA,NA,TRBJ2-3,CASSVDVRPHGQYF,TGTGCCAGCAGCGTAGATGTACGGCCCCATGGGCAGTATTTT
TRBV12-3/TRBV12-4,TRBD1,NA,TRBJ2-7,CASSQIVGQGPLGQYF,TGTGCCAGCAGTCAAATCGTAGGACAGGGGCCTCTAGGGCAGTACTTC
TRBV5-4,TRBD2,many,TRBJ2-3,CASSLKLAGGQSTDTQYF,TGTGCCAGCAGCTTGAAGCTAGCGGGGGGGCAAAGCACAGATACGCAGTATTTT
TRBV3-1,NA,few,TRBJ2-1,CASGRPYNEQFF,TGTGCCAGCGGACGGCCTTACAATGAGCAGTTCTTC
TRBV2,TRBD1,many,TRBJ1-5,CASSSGTTGHQPQHF,TGTGCCAGCAGTTCCGGGACGACAGGGCATCAGCCCCAGCATTTT
TRBV4-2,NA,few,TRBJ1-3,CASSQAAGTSGNTIYF,TGTGCCAGCAGCCAAGCAGCCGGAACCTCTGGAAACACCATATATTTT
TRBV18,NA,few,TRBJ1-4,CASSLERSDSFGKLFF,TGTGCCAGCTCATTGGAAAGGAGTGACAGTTTTGGAAAACTGTTTTTT
TRBV12-3/TRBV12-4,TRBD1,NA,TRBJ1-5,CASTGDRPNQPQHF,TGTGCCAGCACCGGGGACAGACCGAATCAGCCCCAGCATTTT
TRBV6-6,TRBD1,few,TRBJ2-7,CASRSGTGSYEQYF,TGTGCCAGCAGGTCCGGGACAGGCTCCTACGAGCAGTACTTC
TRBV28,TRBD1,NA,TRBJ1-1,CASSLGAGGRYTEAFF,TGTGCCAGCAGTTTAGGGGCAGGGGGCCGGTACACTGAAGCTTTCTTT
TRBV7-9,NA,many,TRBJ2-3,CASSLPRVTDTQYF,TGTGCCAGCAGCTTACCGCGGGTAACAGATACGCAGTATTTT
TRBV6-6,TRBD2,NA,TRBJ2-4,CASSYSLRGSDIQYF,TGTGCCAGCAGTTACTCTTTGCGGGGGAGCGACATTCAGTACTTC
TRBV9,NA,few,TRBJ2-2,CASSSFAQGTGELFF,TGTGCCAGCAGCTCCTTCGCTCAGGGTACCGGGGAGCTGTTTTTT
TRBV7-2,NA,few,TRBJ2-1,CASSLVGTGIREQFF,TGTGCCAGCAGCTTAGTGGGGACCGGGATTCGTGAGCAGTTCTTC
TRBV7-2,NA,many,TRBJ2-3,CASSLGARTDTQYF,TGTGCCAGCAGCTTAGGGGCTAGAACAGATACGCAGTATTTT
TRBV15,NA,few,TRBJ2-3,CATSRDQRGDTQYF,TGTGCCACCAGCAGAGATCAACGGGGAGATACGCAGTATTTT